Only a few counts were recorded for the clone carrying this TCR beta chain. Its target is not known. V gave up 5 bases and J gave up 3 bases; unmatched junction bases: 6. The CDR3 loop spans 14 amino acids. The sample originates from a study of T cell repertoires in aging, cancer and after chemotherapy. About the study: Patients with glioblastoma brain tumors were sampled before and after temozolomide-based therapy. General study findings and limits: Rebound thymic output was suggested by rising median generation probability during chemotherapy in each cancer cohort.

Amplification of TCR beta used genomic DNA extracted from peripheral blood. TRB rearrangements spanning V, D and J were amplified using mixed TRB-A/B primers. One entry per CDR3 protein results from TCRdb running MiXCR on the multiplex PCR reads. There are thousands of distinct CDR3 sequences in the sample; about 32% occur only once, and about 28% lies in the top ten. The V and J genes are TRBV12-3 or TRBV12-4 and TRBJ2-7; 8 nucleotides agree with TRBD1. The sequenced material came from blood. The sequence was collected from a human donor with a solid tumor. This CDR3 reads CASSPGQGHYEQYF. The CDR3 nucleotides are TGTGCCAGCAGTCCCGGACAGGGCCACTACGAGCAGTACTTC.